Below are 11 T cell receptor beta chains sequenced from a single sample in a study of shared clonotypes between healthy human individuals. Sequencing was performed with immunoSEQ multiplex PCR; in TCRdb, only in-frame clones are kept and a portion is missing. The sample lists about 2.1 million clones, approximately 94% seen once, with about 1.5% in the top ten. The naive CD8 fraction comprised CD45RO-negative cells positively selected for CCR7 and excluded terminally differentiated effector memory CD45RA+ cells. Material for sequencing was naive CD8+ T cells from PBMCs. These receptors originate from a man aged 18 to 29 in good health. Some clones in this sample may be carry-over from other donors' samples.

As for this clone: In the same sample, other DNA sequences code for this CDR3. The V and J genes are TRBV10-1 and TRBJ2-7; maybe TRBD2 (6 bases). CDR1 and CDR2 (germline): WNHNN, SYGVQD (reference sequence). V was clipped by 9 bases and J by 2 bases, with 20 bases between them. The CDR3 consists of 15 residues. CDR3 nucleotides: TGCGCCAGGGGACTTACTAGCACGCGGCCCTACGAGCAGTACTTC. Translating gives CARGLTSTRPYEQYF.

There are a few counts of this clone. The CDR3 sequence is CASSYGDSDSGNTIYF. The CDR3, as DNA: TGTGCCAGCAGTTACGGGGACAGCGACTCTGGAAACACCATATATTTT. The chain joins TRBV6-6 to TRBJ1-3; 7 bases are shared with TRBD1. The germline V gene has CDR1 MNHNY and CDR2 SVGAGI (reference sequence). Trimming removed 2 bases from V and 0 bases from J; junction bases left unmatched: 4. The length of the CDR3 is 16 residues.

The chain uses TRBV27 and TRBJ2-7; 9 bases align to TRBD2. The CDR3 extends over 16 amino acids. After removal of 5 bases from V and 3 bases from J, the junction contained 11 bases not matched to a gene. CDR1 is MNHEY, CDR2 SMNVEV, per germline (reference sequence). The CDR3 DNA follows: TGTGCCAGCAGTGCGACACAGCGGGAGGCCATCTACGAGCAGTACTTC. Translating gives CASSATQREAIYEQYF.

This clone appeared once. The chain combines TRBV9 with TRBJ1-2; tentatively, D is TRBD1 (5 bases). CDR1 and CDR2 (germline): SGDLS, YYNGEE. The CDR3 has 15 residues. V was cut by 0 bases and J by 6 bases, with 15 bases left in between. CDR3 in DNA: TGTGCCAGCAGCGTAGAGGCGGTAGGGGTAAATGGCTACACCTTC. Translated: CASSVEAVGVNGYTF.

This chain connects TRBV19 to TRBJ2-1; D unresolved. Trimming took 3 bases from V and 6 from J, leaving 15 bases between them. The CDR3 spans 15 residues. CDR1 and CDR2 from the germline V gene are LNHDA and SQIVND (reference sequence). The DNA of the CDR3 is TGTGCCAGTAGTATTGGCACCTGGGCTACCAATGAGCAGTTCTTC. Protein sequence: CASSIGTWATNEQFF. Full variable domain (rest looked up from reference TRBV19 and TRBJ2-1): DGGITQSPKYLFRKEGQNVTLSCEQNLNHDAMYWYRQDPGQGLRLIYYSQIVNDFQKGDIAEGYSVSREKKESFPLTVTSAQKNPTAFYLCASSIGTWATNEQFFGPGTRLTVL.

The rearrangement links TRBV6-4 to TRBJ2-7, with 7 bases lining up with TRBD2. This CDR3 has 17 residues. Germline CDR1 is MRHNA and CDR2 is SNTAGT. V lost 4 bases to trimming and J lost 3 bases; unmatched junction nucleotides: 15. CDR3 region: CASSGLARGTKGYEQYF. The CDR3 nucleotides are TGTGCCAGCAGTGGACTAGCTCGTGGCACTAAAGGCTACGAGCAGTACTTC.

The chain couples TRBV10-3 to TRBJ2-5, with D possibly being TRBD1 (6 bases). The CDR3 is 13 amino acids. Germline V gene sequence: CDR1 ENHRY, CDR2 SYGVKD. The V end was cut by 3 bases, the J end by 6 bases, with 11 bases between. The DNA for the CDR3 is TGTGCCATCAGTGACAGGGGTGAAAAGACCCAGTACTTC. Encoded protein: CAISDRGEKTQYF.

Only one count was recorded for this clone. This chain connects TRBV7-8 to TRBJ2-1; 12 nucleotides agree with TRBD2. The CDR3 is 18 amino acids. Losses at the gene ends were 0 bases for V and 7 bases for J; bases not matched to a gene: 10. Per the germline V gene, CDR1 is SGHVS and CDR2 is FQNEAQ. CDR3 in amino acids: CASSLAGLAGGPGNEQFF. The CDR3 DNA is TGTGCCAGCAGCTTAGCGGGGCTAGCGGGAGGGCCCGGAAATGAGCAGTTCTTC.

The V call is TRBV10-2, the J call TRBJ2-2, with TRBD2 matching over 8 bases. V shed 0 bases, J shed 10 bases, and the junction held 1 base outside the gene matches. The CDR3 length is 13 residues. Germline CDR1 and CDR2: WSHSY and SAAADI. CDR3 amino acids: CASSESSGVELFF. CDR3 DNA: TGCGCCAGCAGTGAGTCTAGCGGGGTGGAGCTGTTTTTT.

The rearrangement uses TRBV9 and TRBJ2-5; D may match TRBD1 or TRBD2 (5 bases each). The V gene's germline CDR1 is SGDLS and CDR2 YYNGEE. The CDR3 is 15 residues long. V lost 1 base, J lost 7 bases, and 17 bases lay in between. The CDR3 nucleotides read TGTGCCAGCAGCGTAAGGATATCGCTGGGGGTGACCCAGTACTTC. Residues: CASSVRISLGVTQYF.

This sequence joins TRBV5-6 and TRBJ1-1; the D gene is possibly TRBD1 (5 bases). Germline CDR1 and CDR2: SGHDT and YYEEEE. This CDR3 region has 13 residues. Trimming took off 3 bases at V and 4 bases at J, with 10 bases between the two ends. CDR3 nucleotide sequence: TGTGCCAGCAGCTGGGGACGAAGCACTGAAGCTTTCTTT. Its translation is CASSWGRSTEAFF.